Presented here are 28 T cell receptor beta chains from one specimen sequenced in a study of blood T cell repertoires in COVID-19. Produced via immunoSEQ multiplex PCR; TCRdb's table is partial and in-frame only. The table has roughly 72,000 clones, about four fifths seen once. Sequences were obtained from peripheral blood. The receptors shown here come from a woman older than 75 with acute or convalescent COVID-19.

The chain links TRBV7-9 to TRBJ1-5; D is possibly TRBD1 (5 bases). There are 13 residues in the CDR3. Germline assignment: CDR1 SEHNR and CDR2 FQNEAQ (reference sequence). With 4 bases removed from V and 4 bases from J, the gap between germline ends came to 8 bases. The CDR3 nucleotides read TGTGCCAGCAGCTGGGGGGAAAATCAGCCCCAGCATTTT. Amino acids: CASSWGENQPQHF. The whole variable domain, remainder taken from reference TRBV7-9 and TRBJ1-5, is DTGVSQNPRHKITKRGQNVTFRCDPISEHNRLYWYRQTLGQGPEFLTYFQNEAQLEKSRLLSDRFSAERPKGSFSTLEIQRTEQGDSAMYLCASSWGENQPQHFGDGTRLSIL.

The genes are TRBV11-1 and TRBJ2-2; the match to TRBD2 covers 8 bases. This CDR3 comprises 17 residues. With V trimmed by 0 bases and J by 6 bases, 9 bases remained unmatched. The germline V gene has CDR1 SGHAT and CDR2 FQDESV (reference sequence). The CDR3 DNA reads TGTGCCAGCAGCTTAGCAGGGCTAGCGGGCGCCGCCGGGGAGCTGTTTTTT. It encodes CASSLAGLAGAAGELFF.

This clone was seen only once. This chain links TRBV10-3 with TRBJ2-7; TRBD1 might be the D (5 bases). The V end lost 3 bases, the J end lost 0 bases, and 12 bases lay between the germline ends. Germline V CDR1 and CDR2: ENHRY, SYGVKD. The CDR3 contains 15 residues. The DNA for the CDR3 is TGTGCCATCAGTGAAGGACACCCGAGCTCCTACGAGCAGTACTTC. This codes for CAISEGHPSSYEQYF.

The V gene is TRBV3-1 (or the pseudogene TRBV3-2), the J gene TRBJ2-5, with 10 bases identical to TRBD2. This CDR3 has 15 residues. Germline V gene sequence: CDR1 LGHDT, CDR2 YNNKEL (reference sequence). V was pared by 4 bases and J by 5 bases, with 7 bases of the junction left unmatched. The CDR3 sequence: CASSRYPAGGETQYF. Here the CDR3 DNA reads TGTGCCAGCAGCCGTTATCCAGCGGGAGGGGAGACCCAGTACTTC.

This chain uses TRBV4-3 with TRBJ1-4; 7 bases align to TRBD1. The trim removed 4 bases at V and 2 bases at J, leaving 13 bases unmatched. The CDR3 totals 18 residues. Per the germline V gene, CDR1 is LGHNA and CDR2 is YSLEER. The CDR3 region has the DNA TGCGCCAGCAGCCCGAAAGGGGGCAGGGGGTCTACTAATGAAAAACTGTTTTTT. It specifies CASSPKGGRGSTNEKLFF.

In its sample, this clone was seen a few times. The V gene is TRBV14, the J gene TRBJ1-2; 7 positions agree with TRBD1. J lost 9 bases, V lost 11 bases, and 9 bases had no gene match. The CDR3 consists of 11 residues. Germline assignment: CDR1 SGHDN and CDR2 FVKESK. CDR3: CAVQTGLSYTF. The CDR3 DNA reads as TGTGCCGTCCAGACAGGGCTCAGCTACACCTTC.

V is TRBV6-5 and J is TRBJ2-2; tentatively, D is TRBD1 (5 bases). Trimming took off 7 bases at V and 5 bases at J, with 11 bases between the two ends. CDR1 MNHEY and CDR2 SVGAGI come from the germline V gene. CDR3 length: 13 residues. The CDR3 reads CASTRTGTGELFF. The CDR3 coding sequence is TGTGCCAGCACCCGTACAGGAACCGGGGAGCTGTTTTTT.

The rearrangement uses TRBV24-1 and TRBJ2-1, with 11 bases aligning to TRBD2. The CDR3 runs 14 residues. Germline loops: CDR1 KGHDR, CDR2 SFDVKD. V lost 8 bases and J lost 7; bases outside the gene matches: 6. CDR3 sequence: CATNTGTSGNEQFF. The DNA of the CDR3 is TGTGCCACCAATACCGGGACTAGCGGTAATGAGCAGTTCTTC.

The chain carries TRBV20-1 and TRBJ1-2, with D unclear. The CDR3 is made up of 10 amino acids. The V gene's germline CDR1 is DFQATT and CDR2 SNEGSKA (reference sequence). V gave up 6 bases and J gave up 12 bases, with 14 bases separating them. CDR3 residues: CSAGDMVHTF. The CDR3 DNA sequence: TGCAGTGCCGGCGACATGGTCCACACCTTC.

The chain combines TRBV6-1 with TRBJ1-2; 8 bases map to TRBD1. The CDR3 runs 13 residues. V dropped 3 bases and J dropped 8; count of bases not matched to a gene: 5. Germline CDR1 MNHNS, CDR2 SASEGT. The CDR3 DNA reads TGTGCCAGCAGTGACAGGACAGGGATCGGCTACACCTTC. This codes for CASSDRTGIGYTF.

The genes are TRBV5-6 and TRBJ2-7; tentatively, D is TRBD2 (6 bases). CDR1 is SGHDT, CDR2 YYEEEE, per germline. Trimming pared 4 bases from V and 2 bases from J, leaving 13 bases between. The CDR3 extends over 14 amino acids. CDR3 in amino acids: CASSLGGLTYEQYF. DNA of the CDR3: TGTGCCAGCAGCCTGGGGGGACTCACCTACGAGCAGTACTTC.

The CDR3 DNA follows: TGTGCCAGCAGCGTAACAGGGTTCACAGATACGCAGTATTTT. Its translation: CASSVTGFTDTQYF. The chain links TRBV9 to TRBJ2-3; TRBD1 might be the D (6 bases). The CDR3 has 14 residues. Looked up from germline, CDR1 is SGDLS and CDR2 is YYNGEE. Trimming pared 1 base from V and 2 bases from J, leaving 8 bases between.

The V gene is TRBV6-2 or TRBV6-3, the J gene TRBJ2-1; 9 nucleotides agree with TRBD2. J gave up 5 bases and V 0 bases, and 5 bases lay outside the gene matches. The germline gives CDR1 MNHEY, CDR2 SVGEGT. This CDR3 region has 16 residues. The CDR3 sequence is CASSYSRASGDNEQFF. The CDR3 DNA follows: TGTGCCAGCAGTTACTCTAGGGCTAGCGGGGACAATGAGCAGTTCTTC.

The CDR3 protein is CASSLDRAGGADTQYF. CDR3 coding DNA: TGTGCCAGCAGCTTAGATAGGGCAGGGGGCGCAGATACGCAGTATTTT. The chain carries TRBV7-2 and TRBJ2-3; TRBD1 matches 8 bases. The trim removed 1 base at V and 4 bases at J, leaving 7 bases unmatched. The germline V gene encodes CDR1 SGHTA and CDR2 FQGNSA. The CDR3 consists of 16 residues.

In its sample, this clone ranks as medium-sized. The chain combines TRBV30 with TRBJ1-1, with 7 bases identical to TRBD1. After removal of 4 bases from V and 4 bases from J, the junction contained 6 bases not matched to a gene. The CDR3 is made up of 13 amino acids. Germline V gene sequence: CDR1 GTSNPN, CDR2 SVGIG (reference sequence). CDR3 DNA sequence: TGTGCCTGGAACCCGGACAGGCGCACTGAAGCTTTCTTT. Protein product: CAWNPDRRTEAFF. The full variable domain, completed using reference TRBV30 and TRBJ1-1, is SQTIHQWPATLVQPVGSPLSLECTVEGTSNPNLYWYRQAAGRGLQLLFYSVGIGQISSEVPQNLSASRPQDRQFILSSKKLLLSDSGFYLCAWNPDRRTEAFFGQGTRLTVV.

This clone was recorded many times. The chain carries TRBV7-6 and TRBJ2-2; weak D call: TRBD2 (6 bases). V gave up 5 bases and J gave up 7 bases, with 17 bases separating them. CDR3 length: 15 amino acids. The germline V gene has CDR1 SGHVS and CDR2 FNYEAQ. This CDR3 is CASSRIGGYDGELFF. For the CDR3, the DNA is TGTGCCAGCAGCCGTATCGGGGGATACGACGGGGAGCTGTTTTTT. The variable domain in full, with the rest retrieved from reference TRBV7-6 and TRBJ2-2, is GAGVSQSPRYKVTKRGQDVALRCDPISGHVSLYWYRQALGQGPEFLTYFNYEAQQDKSGLPNDRFSAERPEGSISTLTIQRTEQRDSAMYRCASSRIGGYDGELFFGEGSRLTVL.

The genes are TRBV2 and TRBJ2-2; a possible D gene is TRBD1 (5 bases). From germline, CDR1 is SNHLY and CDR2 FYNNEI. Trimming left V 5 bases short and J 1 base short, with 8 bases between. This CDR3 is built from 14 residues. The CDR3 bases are TGTGCCAGCAGTACCACAGGGAACACCGGGGAGCTGTTTTTT. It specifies CASSTTGNTGELFF.

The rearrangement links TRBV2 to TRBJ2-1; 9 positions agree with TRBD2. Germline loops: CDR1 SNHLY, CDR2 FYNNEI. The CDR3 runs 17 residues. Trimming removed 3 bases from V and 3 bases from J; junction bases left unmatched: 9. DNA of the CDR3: TGTGCCAGCAGTGAGACGGGACTAGCTAACGACTACAATGAGCAGTTCTTC. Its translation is CASSETGLANDYNEQFF.

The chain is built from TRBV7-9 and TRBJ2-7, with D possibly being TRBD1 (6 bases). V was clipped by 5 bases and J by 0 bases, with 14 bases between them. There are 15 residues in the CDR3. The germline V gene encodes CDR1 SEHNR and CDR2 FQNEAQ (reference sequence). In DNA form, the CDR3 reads TGTGCCAGCAGCACCGACAGGATGATCTCCTACGAGCAGTACTTC. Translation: CASSTDRMISYEQYF.

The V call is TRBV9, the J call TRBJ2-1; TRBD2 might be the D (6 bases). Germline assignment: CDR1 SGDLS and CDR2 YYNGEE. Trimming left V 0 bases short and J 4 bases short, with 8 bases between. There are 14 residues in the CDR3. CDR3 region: CASSVDSGYNEQFF. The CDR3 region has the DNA TGTGCCAGCAGCGTAGATAGCGGATACAATGAGCAGTTCTTC.

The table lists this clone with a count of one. The CDR3 sequence is CASSIAQGIYEQYF. In DNA form, the CDR3 reads TGTGCCAGTAGTATTGCGCAGGGTATCTACGAGCAGTACTTC. The V gene is TRBV19, the J gene TRBJ2-7; maybe TRBD1 (5 bases). From germline, CDR1 is LNHDA and CDR2 SQIVND (reference sequence). The CDR3 loop spans 14 amino acids. The V end was cut by 3 bases, the J end by 3 bases, with 12 bases between.

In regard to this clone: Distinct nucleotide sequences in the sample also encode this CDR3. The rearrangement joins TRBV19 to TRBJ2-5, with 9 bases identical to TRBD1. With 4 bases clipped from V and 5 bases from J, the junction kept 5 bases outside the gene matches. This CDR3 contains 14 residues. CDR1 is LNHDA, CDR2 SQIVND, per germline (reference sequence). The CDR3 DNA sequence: TGTGCCAGTAGTACGGGACAGGGACGGGAGACCCAGTACTTC. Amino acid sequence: CASSTGQGRETQYF.

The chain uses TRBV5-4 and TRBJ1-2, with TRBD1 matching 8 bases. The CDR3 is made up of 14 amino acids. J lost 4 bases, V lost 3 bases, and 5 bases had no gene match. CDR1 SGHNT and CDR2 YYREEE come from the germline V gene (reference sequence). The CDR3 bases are TGTGCCAGCAGCTACCAGGGGGCGGTCTATGGCTACACCTTC. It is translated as CASSYQGAVYGYTF.

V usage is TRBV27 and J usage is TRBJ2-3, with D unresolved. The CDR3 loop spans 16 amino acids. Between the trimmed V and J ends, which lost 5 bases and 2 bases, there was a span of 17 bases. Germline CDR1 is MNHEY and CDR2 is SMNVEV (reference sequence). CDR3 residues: CASSPLAGVYTDTQYF. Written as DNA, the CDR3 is TGTGCCAGCAGTCCTTTAGCTGGTGTATACACAGATACGCAGTATTTT.

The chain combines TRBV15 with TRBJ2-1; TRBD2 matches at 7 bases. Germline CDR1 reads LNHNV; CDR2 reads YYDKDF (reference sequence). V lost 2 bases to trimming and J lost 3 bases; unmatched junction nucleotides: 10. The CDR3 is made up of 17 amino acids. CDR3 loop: CATSRLYKGGSYNEQFF. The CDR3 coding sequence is TGTGCCACCAGCAGACTCTATAAGGGCGGGAGCTACAATGAGCAGTTCTTC.

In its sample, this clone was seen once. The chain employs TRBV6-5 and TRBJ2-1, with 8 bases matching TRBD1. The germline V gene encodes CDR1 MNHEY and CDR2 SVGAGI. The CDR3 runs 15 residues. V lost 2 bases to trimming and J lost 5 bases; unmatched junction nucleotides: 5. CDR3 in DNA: TGTGCCAGCAGTTACCGGACAGGGAAGGACAATGAGCAGTTCTTC. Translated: CASSYRTGKDNEQFF.

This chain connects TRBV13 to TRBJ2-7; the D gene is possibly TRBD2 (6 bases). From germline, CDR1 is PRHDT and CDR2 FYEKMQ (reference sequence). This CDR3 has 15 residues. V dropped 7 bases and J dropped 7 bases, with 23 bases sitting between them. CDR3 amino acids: CASTNRGGVGLEQYF. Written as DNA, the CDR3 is TGTGCCAGCACGAACCGGGGAGGCGTGGGGTTGGAGCAGTACTTC.

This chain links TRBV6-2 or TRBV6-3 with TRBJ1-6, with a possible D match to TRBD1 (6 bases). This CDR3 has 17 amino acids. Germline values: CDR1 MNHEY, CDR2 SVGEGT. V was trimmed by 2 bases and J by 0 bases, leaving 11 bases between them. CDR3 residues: CASSYDRTSSYNSPLHF. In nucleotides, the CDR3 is TGTGCCAGCAGTTACGACAGGACGAGCTCCTATAATTCACCCCTCCACTTT.